This T cell receptor (beta chain) appears in the sequencing data of a study of cytomegalovirus exposure and HLA in healthy donors. Points from the study as a whole: The study listed roughly 150 cytomegalovirus-associated TCR beta chains. A later analysis linked a missense variant in DCLRE1C to the trimming of TCR beta V and J genes. A few CMV-associated chains proved CMV antigen-specific in vitro. In a later analysis, donors in an Asian-associated ancestry cluster reportedly had fewer N-insertions in productive TCRs than the cohort mean.

About this clone: The antigen remains unidentified.

V shed 1 base and J 2 bases; nucleotides not matched to a gene: 8. The CDR3 sequence is 17 residues long. Per the germline V gene, CDR1 is LGHNA and CDR2 is YNFKEQ. Primers: 60 Vbeta forward and 13 Jbeta reverse. The method was immunoSEQ multiplex PCR; TCRdb's version includes in-frame clones alone and lacks a portion of them. The data contain more than 80,000 clones, roughly 76% of them singletons. The rearrangement uses TRBV4-2 and TRBJ2-3; 8 bases map to TRBD2. The sequencing input was PBMCs. This sequence was found in a human donor in good health. The CDR3 reads CASSQGSGDLTTDTQYF. The CDR3 coding sequence is TGTGCCAGCAGCCAAGGTAGCGGGGACCTCACCACAGATACGCAGTATTTT.